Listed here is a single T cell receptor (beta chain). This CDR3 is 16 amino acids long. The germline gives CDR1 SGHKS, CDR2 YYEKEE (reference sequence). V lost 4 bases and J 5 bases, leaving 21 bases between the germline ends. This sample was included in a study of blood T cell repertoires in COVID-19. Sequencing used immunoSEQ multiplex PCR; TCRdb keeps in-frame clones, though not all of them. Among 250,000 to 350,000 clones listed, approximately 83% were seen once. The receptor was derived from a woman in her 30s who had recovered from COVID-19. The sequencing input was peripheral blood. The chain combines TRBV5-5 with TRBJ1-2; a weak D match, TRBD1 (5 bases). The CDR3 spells CASSTSPGRGLYGYTF. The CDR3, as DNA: TGTGCCAGCAGCACCAGCCCCGGGCGGGGCCTATATGGCTACACCTTC.